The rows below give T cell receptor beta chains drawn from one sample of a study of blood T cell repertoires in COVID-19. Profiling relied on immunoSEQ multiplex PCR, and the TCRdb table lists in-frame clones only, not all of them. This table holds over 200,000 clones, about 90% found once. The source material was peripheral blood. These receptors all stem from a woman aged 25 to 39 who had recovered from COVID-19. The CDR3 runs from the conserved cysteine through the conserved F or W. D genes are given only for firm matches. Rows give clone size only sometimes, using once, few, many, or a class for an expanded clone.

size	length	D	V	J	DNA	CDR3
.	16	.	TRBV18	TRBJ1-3	TGTGCCAGCTCACCACGAGAAGGGGACTCTGGAAACACCATATATTTT	CASSPREGDSGNTIYF
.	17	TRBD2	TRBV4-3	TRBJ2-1	TGCGCCAGCAGCCAAGATCTCGGGGGGGGCTCTTACAATGAGCAGTTCTTC	CASSQDLGGGSYNEQFF
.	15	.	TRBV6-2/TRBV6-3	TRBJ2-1	TGTGCCAGCAGTTACGGGACTCCCTCCTACAATGAGCAGTTCTTC	CASSYGTPSYNEQFF
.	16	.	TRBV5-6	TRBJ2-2	TGTGCCAGCAGCCCCTCTCCGGACTATCCCACCGGGGAGCTGTTTTTT	CASSPSPDYPTGELFF
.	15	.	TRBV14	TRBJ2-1	TGTGCCAGCAGCGCGACGGCGGGGCCGGGAAATGAGCAGTTCTTC	CASSATAGPGNEQFF
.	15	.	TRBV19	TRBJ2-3	TGTGCCAGTAGTATTTTTGGGGGCACGACAGATACGCAGTATTTT	CASSIFGGTTDTQYF
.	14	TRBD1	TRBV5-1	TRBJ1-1	TGCGCCAGCCAAGATCAGGGGGGCGCCACTGAAGCTTTCTTT	CASQDQGGATEAFF
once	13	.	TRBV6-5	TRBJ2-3	TGTGCCAGCAGCCCCGGACAGCCAGATACGCAGTATTTT	CASSPGQPDTQYF
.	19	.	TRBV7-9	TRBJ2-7	TGTGCCAGCAGCTTAGCGAAAGGGGGGACAGACCCTCGCCCTTACGAGCAGTACTTC	CASSLAKGGTDPRPYEQYF
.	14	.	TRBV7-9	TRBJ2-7	TGTGCCAGCAGCTTAGGTCTACCAAACTACGAGCAGTACTTC	CASSLGLPNYEQYF
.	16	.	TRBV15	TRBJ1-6	TGTGCCACCAGCAGAGTAACAGGGCGAGGGAATTCACCCCTCCACTTT	CATSRVTGRGNSPLHF
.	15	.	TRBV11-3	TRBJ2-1	TGTGCCAGCAGCTTAGGGGGGGTAGACTACAATGAGCAGTTCTTC	CASSLGGVDYNEQFF
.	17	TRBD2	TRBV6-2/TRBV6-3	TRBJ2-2	TGTGCCAGCAGTTACCGCAGCGGGGGGGCTAACACCGGGGAGCTGTTTTTT	CASSYRSGGANTGELFF
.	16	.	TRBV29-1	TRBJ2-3	TGCAGCGTCGCCCCGCCGCCGGGACAGCGGGTAGATACGCAGTATTTT	CSVAPPPGQRVDTQYF
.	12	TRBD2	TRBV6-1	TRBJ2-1	TGTGCCAGCAGTGAACGGGGGGTTGAGCAGTTCTTC	CASSERGVEQFF
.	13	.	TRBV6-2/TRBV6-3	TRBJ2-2	TGTGCCAGCAGTTCAGGGGATTCCGGGGAGCTGTTTTTT	CASSSGDSGELFF
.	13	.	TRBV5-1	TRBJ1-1	TGCGCCAGCCGAACCAGGGCGAACACTGAAGCTTTCTTT	CASRTRANTEAFF
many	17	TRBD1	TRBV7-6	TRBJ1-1	TGTGCCAGCAGCTTAGTAGGACGACAGGGGGCCTGGACTGAAGCTTTCTTT	CASSLVGRQGAWTEAFF
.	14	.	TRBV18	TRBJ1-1	TGTGCCAGCTCACCCAGGGGAATAGAATGGGAAGCTTTCTTT	CASSPRGIEWEAFF
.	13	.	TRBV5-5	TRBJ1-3	TGTGCCAGCAGCTTGGCCGGGGGAAACACCATATATTTT	CASSLAGGNTIYF
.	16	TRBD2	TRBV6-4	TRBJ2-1	TGTGCCAGCAGACACCGACTAGCGGAATCCTACAATGAGCAGTTCTTC	CASRHRLAESYNEQFF
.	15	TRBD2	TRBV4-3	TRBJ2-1	TGCGCCAGCAGCCAAGATCAACTAGCGGGGAATGAGCAGTTCTTC	CASSQDQLAGNEQFF
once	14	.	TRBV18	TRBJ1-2	TGTGCCAGCTCACTACGGGGGGATAGCTATGGCTACACCTTC	CASSLRGDSYGYTF
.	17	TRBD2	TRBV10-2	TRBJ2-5	TGCGCCAGCAGTGAGTCGAGACTAGCGGGGTTCCAAGAGACCCAGTACTTC	CASSESRLAGFQETQYF
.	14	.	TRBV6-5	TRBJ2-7	TGTGCCAGCAGTTACTCAGGGGGTACCTACGAGCAGTACTTC	CASSYSGGTYEQYF